The sequence of this T cell receptor beta chain was determined in a study of regulatory T cells in long-lasting Graves disease. Study-level results: The study found TRBV28, TRBJ1-2 and TRBJ2-5 favored in persistent disease.

Arm-PCR of CDR3 regions and iRepertoire HTBI primers were the basis on which TCR beta libraries were built. As handled by the study authors: Across all samples, about 59 TRBV segments and about 13 TRBJ segments were identified. TCRdb used MiXCR to reprocess the multiplex PCR reads, holding one entry per CDR3 protein. The V and J calls were not made by the authors but by TCRdb's processing. This table holds about 460,000 distinct CDR3 sequences, around 13% found once. Comments on this clonotype: Antigen unknown. At one boundary the junction diverges from the germline segment, which might be a read error.

Time point denoted: newly diagnosed GD, antithyroid drugs for less than 3 months. Making the TCR library involved RNA that had been extracted from PBMCs. Germline values: CDR1 SGHRS, CDR2 YFSETQ. The CDR3 is made up of 14 amino acids. These data were also filed under a second study, of T cells in Graves' hyperthyroidism and ophthalmopathy. That source adds: Uncontrolled infection, other autoimmune disease, pregnancy or lactation disqualified patients from enrolment. Ophthalmopathy could be told apart from stable hyperthyroidism with a 13 V-J model.

This specimen consisted of peripheral blood mononuclear cells (PBMCs), obtained at new diagnosis, from a patient treated with antithyroid drugs. This sequence originates from a woman in her forties or fifties with Graves disease. The chain links TRBV5-1 to TRBJ1-1, with 8 bases matching TRBD1. The CDR3 DNA is TGCGCCAACAGCTTGACAGGGGCGAACACTGAAGCTTTCTTT. Amino acids: CANSLTGANTEAFF.